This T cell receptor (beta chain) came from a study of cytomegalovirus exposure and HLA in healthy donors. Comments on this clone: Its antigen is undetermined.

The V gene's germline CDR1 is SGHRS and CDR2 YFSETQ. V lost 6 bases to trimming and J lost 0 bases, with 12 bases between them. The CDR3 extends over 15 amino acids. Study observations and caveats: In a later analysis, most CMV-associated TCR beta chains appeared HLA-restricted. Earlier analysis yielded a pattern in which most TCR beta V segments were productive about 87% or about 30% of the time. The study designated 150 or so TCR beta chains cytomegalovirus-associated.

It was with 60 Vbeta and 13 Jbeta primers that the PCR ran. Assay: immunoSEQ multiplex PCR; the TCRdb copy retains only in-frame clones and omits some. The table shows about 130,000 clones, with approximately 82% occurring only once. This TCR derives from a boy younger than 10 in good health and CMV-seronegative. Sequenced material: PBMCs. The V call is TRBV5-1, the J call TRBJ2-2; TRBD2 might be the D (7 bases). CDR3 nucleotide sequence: TGCGCCAGCAAAGAGGGGGGGCCGAACACCGGGGAGCTGTTTTTT. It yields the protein CASKEGGPNTGELFF.